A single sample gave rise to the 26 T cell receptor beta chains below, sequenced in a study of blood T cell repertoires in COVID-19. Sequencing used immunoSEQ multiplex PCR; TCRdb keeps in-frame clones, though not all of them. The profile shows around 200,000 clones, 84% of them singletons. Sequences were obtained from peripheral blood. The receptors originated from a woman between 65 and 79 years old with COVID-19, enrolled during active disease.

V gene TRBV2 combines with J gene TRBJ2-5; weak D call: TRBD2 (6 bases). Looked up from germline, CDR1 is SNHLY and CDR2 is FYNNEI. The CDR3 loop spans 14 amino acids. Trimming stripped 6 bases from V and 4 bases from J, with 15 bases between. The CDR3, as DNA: TGTGCCAGCAGGCGGGACCTTTGGGCAGAGACCCAGTACTTC. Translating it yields CASRRDLWAETQYF. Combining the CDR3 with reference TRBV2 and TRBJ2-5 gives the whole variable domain EPEVTQTPSHQVTQMGQEVILRCVPISNHLYFYWYRQILGQKVEFLVSFYNNEISEKSEIFDDQFSVERPDGSNFTLKIRSTKLEDSAMYFCASRRDLWAETQYFGPGTRLLVL.

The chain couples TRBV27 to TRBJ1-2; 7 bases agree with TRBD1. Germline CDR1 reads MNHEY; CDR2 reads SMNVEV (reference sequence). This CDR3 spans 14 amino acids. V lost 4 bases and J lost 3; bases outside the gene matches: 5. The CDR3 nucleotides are TGTGCCAGCAGTTGGGGGCAGGGGGACTATGGCTACACCTTC. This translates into CASSWGQGDYGYTF.

The DNA for the CDR3 is TGTGCCAGCAGAGGCACGGACAGGGCTCGAGCTTTCTTT. Its protein is CASRGTDRARAFF. This chain uses TRBV2 with TRBJ1-1; 8 nucleotides align to TRBD1. The CDR3 is made up of 13 amino acids. V dropped 6 bases and J dropped 10; count of bases not matched to a gene: 10. Germline V gene data show CDR1 as SNHLY and CDR2 as FYNNEI.

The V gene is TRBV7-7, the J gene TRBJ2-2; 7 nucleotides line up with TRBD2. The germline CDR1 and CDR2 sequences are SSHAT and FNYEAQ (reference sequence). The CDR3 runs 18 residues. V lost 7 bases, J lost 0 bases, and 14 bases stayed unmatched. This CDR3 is CASTFRTPGTTNTGELFF. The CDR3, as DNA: TGTGCCAGCACTTTTCGCACTCCTGGGACTACGAACACCGGGGAGCTGTTTTTT. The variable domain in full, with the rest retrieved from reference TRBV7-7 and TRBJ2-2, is GAGVSQSPRYKVTKRGQDVTLRCDPISSHATLYWYQQALGQGPEFLTYFNYEAQPDKSGLPSDRFSAERPEGSISTLTIQRTEQRDSAMYRCASTFRTPGTTNTGELFFGEGSRLTVL.

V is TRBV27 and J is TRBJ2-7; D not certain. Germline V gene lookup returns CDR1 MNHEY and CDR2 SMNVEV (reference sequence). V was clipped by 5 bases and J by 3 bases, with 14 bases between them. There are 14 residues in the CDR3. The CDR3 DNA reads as TGTGCCAGCAGTCTAGACCGAGGCCACTACGAGCAGTACTTC. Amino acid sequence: CASSLDRGHYEQYF.

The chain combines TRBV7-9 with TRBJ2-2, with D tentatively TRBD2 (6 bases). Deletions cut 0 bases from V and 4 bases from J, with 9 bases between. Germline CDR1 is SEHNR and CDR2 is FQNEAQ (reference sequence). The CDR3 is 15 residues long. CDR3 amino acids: CASSLAGGPTGELFF. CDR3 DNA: TGTGCCAGCAGCTTAGCGGGAGGCCCCACCGGGGAGCTGTTTTTT.

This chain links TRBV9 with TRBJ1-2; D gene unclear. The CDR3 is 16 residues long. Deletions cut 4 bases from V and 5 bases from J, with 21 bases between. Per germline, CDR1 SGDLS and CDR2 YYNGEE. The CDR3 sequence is CASSLSPGSSSYGYTF. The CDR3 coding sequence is TGTGCCAGCAGCCTTAGTCCGGGATCGTCGTCTTATGGCTACACCTTC. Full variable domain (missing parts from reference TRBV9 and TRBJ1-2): DSGVTQTPKHLITATGQRVTLRCSPRSGDLSVYWYQQSLDQGLQFLIQYYNGEERAKGNILERFSAQQFPDLHSELNLSSLELGDSALYFCASSLSPGSSSYGYTFGSGTRLTVV.

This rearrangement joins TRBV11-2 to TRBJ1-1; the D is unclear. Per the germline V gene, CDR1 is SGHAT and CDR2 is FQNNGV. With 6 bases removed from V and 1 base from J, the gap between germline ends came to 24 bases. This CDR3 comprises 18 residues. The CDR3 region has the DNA TGTGCCAGCAGTTCATTAGGGTTTGCGGGAAGGCCGAACACTGAAGCTTTCTTT. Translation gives CASSSLGFAGRPNTEAFF.

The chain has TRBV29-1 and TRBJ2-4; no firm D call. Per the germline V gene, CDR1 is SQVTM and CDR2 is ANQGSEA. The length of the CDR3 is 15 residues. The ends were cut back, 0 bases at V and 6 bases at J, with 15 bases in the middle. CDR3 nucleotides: TGCAGCGTTGAAGATCTGTCCCATGTCGGAAACATTCAGTACTTC. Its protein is CSVEDLSHVGNIQYF.

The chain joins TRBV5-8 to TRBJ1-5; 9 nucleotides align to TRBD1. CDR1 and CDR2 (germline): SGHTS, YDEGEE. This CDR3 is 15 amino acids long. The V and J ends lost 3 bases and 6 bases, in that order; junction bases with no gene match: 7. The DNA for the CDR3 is TGTGCCAGCAGCTGGGGACAGGGAGGGAGTCAGCCCCAGCATTTT. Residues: CASSWGQGGSQPQHF.

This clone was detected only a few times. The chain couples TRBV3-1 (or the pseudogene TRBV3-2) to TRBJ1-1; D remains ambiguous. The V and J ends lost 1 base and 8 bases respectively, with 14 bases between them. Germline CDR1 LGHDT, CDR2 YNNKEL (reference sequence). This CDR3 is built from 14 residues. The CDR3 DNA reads TGTGCCAGCAGCCAAGTTCCAGTCGAGAGGGAAGCTTTCTTT. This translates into CASSQVPVEREAFF.

The CDR3 here is CASSQVGQGTGELFF. The CDR3 nucleotides are TGTGCCAGCAGCCAAGTGGGACAAGGGACCGGGGAGCTGTTTTTT. This rearrangement joins TRBV4-2 to TRBJ2-2, with D tentatively TRBD1 (6 bases). Germline loops: CDR1 LGHNA, CDR2 YNFKEQ. The length of the CDR3 is 15 residues. V was cut by 1 base and J by 5 bases, with 11 bases left in between.

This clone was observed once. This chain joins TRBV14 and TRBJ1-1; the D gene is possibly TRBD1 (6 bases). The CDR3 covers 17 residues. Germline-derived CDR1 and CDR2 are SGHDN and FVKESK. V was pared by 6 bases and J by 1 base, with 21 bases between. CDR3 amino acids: CASSTLITDRKNTEAFF. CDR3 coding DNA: TGTGCCAGCAGTACACTGATAACGGACAGAAAGAACACTGAAGCTTTCTTT. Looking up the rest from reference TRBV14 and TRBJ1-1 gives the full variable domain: EAGVTQFPSHSVIEKGQTVTLRCDPISGHDNLYWYRRVMGKEIKFLLHFVKESKQDESGMPNNRFLAERTGGTYSTLKVQPAELEDSGVYFCASSTLITDRKNTEAFFGQGTRLTVV.

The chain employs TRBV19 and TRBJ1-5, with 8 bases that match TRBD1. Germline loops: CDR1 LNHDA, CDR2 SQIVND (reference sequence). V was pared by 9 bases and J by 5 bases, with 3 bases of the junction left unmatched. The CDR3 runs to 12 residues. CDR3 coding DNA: TGTGCCAGCAACAGGGGGGATCAGCCCCAGCATTTT. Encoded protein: CASNRGDQPQHF.

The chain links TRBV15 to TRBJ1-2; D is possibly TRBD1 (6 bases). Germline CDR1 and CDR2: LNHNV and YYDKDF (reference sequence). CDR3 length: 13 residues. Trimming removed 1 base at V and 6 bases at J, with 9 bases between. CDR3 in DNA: TGTGCCACCAGCAGAGGGGACACGGATGGCTACACCTTC. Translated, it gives CATSRGDTDGYTF.

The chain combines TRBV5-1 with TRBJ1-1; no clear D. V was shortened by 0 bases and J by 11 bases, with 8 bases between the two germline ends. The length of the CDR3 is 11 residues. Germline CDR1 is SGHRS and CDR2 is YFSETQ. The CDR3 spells CASSLGADAFF. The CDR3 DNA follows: TGCGCCAGCAGCTTGGGGGCAGACGCTTTCTTT. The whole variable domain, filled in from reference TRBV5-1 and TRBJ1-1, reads KAGVTQTPRYLIKTRGQQVTLSCSPISGHRSVSWYQQTPGQGLQFLFEYFSETQRNKGNFPGRFSGRQFSNSRSEMNVSTLELGDSALYLCASSLGADAFFGQGTRLTVV.

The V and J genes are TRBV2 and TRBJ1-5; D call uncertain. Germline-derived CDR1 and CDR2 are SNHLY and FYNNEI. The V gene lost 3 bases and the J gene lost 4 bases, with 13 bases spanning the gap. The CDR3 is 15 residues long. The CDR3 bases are TGTGCCAGCAGTGATATGCGGCAATCTAATCAGCCCCAGCATTTT. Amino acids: CASSDMRQSNQPQHF.

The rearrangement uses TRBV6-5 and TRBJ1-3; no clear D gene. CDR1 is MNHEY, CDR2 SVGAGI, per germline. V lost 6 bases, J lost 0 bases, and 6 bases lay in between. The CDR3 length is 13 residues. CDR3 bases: TGTGCCAGCAGCCCCAACTCTGGAAACACCATATATTTT. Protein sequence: CASSPNSGNTIYF.

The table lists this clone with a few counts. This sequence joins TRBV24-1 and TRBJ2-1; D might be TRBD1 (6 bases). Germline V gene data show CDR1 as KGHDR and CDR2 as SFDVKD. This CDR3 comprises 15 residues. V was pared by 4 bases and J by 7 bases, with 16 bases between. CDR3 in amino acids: CATSDGPGAGNEQFF. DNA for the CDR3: TGTGCCACCAGTGACGGTCCAGGGGCAGGAAATGAGCAGTTCTTC.

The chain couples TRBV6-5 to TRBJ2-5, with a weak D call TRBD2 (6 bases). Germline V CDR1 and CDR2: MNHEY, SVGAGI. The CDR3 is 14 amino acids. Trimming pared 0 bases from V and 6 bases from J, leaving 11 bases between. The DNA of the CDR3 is TGTGCCAGCAGTTACTCGGGACTCGTTCAGACCCAGTACTTC. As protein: CASSYSGLVQTQYF.

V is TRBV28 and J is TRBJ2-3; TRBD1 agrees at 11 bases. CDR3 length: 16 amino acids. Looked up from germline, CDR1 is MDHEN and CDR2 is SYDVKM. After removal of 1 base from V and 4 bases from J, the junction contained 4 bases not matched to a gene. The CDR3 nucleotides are TGTGCCAGCAGTTTATTGGGACAGGGGGACGCAGATACGCAGTATTTT. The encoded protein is CASSLLGQGDADTQYF.

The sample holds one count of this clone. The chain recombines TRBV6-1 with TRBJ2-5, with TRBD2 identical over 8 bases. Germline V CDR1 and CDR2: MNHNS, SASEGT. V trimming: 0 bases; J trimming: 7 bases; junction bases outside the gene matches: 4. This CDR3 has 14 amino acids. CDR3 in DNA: TGTGCCAGCAGTGAAGCGCGGGGGGTGGGGACCCAGTACTTC. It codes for CASSEARGVGTQYF.

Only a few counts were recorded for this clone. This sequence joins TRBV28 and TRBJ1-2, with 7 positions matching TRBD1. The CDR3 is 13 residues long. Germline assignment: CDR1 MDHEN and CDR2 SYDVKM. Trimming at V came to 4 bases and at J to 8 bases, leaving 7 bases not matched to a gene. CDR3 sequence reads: CASSSGTVTGYTF. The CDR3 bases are TGTGCCAGCAGTTCCGGGACAGTAACCGGCTACACCTTC.

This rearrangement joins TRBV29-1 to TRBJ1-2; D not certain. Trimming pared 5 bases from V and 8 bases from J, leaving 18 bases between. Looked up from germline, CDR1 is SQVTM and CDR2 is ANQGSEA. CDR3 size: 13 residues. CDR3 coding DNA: TGCAGCGTTCGGGAAAAAAGGACGGACGGCTACACCTTC. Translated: CSVREKRTDGYTF.

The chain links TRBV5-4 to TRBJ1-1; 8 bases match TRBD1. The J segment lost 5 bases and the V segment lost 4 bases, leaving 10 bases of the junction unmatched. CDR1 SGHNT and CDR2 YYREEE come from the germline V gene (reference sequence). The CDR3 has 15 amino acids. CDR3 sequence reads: CASSPGQGFWTEAFF. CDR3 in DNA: TGTGCCAGCAGCCCTGGACAGGGCTTTTGGACTGAAGCTTTCTTT.

CDR3 sequence (DNA): TGTGCCAGCAGGGACAGTAATTCACCCCTCCACTTT. It is translated as CASRDSNSPLHF. The chain combines TRBV2 with TRBJ1-6; D is perhaps TRBD1 (6 bases). The CDR3 sequence is 12 residues long. V gave up 6 bases and J gave up 6 bases, with 6 bases separating them. Germline V gene lookup returns CDR1 SNHLY and CDR2 FYNNEI. Complete variable domain (other parts from reference TRBV2 and TRBJ1-6): EPEVTQTPSHQVTQMGQEVILRCVPISNHLYFYWYRQILGQKVEFLVSFYNNEISEKSEIFDDQFSVERPDGSNFTLKIRSTKLEDSAMYFCASRDSNSPLHFGNGTRLTVT.